The clone carrying this T cell receptor beta chain was counted a single time. Its antigen is unknown. This sample was taken from a study of blood T cells in healthy people across ages. This CDR3 contains 14 residues. Between the trimmed V and J ends, which lost 6 bases and 6 bases, there was a span of 16 bases. Germline V gene sequence: CDR1 SNHLY, CDR2 FYNNEI. The use of a sample-barcoded 5' primer and a J-beta primer mix characterized a second PCR of roughly 6 to 12 cycles. Using its own MiXCR run on the 5' RACE reads, TCRdb lists one record per CDR3 protein. The table shows roughly 800,000 distinct CDR3 sequences, with more than 45% occurring only once. Regarding the study as a whole: Without sorted subsets, naive and antigen-experienced compartments could not be conclusively compared.

The sequencing input was blood. This TCR was sampled from a man aged 25 to 40 in good health. The chain has TRBV2 and TRBJ2-3; D unresolved. The CDR3 DNA sequence: TGTGCCAGCAGGCCCGGGCAGTCGGCTGATACGCAGTATTTT. The encoded protein is CASRPGQSADTQYF.